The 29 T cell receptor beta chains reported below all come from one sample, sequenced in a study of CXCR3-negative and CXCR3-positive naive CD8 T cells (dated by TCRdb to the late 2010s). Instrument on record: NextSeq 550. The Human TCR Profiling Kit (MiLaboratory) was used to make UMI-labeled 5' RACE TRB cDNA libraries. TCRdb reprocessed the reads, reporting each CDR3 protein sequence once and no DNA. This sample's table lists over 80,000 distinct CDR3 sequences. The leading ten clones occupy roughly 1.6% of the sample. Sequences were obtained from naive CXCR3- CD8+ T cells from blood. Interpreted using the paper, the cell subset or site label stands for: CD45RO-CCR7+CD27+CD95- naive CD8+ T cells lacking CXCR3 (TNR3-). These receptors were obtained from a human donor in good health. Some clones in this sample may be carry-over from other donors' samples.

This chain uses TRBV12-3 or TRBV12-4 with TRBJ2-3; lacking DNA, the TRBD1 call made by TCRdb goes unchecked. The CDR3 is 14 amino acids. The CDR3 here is CASSGTAQFDTQYF.

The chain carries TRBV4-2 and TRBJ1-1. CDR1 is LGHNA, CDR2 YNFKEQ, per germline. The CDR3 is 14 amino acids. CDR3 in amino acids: CASTTRALNTEAFF.

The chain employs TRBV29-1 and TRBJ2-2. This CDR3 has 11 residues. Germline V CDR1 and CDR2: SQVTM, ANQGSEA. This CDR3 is CSVDSGGELFF.

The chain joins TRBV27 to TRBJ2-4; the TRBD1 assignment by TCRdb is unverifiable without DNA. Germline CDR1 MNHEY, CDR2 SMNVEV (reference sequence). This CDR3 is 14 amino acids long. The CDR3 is CASSRGIAKNIQYF.

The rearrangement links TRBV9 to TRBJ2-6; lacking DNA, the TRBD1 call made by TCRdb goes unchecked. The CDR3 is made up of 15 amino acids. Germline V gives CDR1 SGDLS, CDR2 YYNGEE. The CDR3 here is CASSETGAGANVLTF.

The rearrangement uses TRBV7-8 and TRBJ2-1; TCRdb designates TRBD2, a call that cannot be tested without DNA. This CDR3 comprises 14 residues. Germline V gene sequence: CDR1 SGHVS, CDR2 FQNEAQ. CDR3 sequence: CAVSPSGSYNEQFF.

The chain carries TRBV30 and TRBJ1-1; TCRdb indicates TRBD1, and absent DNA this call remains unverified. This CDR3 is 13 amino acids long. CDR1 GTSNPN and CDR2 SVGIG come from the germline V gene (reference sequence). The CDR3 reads CAWSETGDSGAFF.

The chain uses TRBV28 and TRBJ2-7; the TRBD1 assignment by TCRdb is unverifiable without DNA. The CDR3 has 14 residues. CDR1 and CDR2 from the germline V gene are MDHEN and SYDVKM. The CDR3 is CASSLTGGSYEQYF.

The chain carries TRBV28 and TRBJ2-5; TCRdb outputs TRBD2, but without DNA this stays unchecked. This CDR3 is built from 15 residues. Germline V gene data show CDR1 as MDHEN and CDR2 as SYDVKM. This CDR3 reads CASSRDWRYQETQYF. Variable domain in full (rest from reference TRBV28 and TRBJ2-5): DVKVTQSSRYLVKRTGEKVFLECVQDMDHENMFWYRQDPGLGLRLIYFSYDVKMKEKGDIPEGYSVSREKKERFSLILESASTNQTSMYLCASSRDWRYQETQYFGPGTRLLVL.

The CDR3 region is CASSTATGGTDTQYF. This chain connects TRBV5-1 to TRBJ2-3; with no DNA, the TCRdb D assignment of TRBD1 cannot be verified. The CDR3 extends over 15 amino acids. Germline V gives CDR1 SGHRS, CDR2 YFSETQ.

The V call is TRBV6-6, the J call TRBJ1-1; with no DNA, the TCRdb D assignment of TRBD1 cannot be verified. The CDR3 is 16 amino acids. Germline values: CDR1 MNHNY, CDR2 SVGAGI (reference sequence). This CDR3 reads CASIYVWGQGNTEAFF.

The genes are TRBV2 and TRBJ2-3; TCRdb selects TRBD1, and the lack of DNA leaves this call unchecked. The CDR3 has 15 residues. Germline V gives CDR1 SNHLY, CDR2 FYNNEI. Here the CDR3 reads CASTPATGLTDTQYF.

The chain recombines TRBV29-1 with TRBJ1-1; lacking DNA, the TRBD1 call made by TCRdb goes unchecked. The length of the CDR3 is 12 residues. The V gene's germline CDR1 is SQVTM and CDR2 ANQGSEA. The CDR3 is CSVPQGPAEAFF.

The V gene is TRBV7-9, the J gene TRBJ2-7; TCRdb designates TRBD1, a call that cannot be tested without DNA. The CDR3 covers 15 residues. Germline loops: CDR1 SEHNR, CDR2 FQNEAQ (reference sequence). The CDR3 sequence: CASSSRQGLSYEQYF.

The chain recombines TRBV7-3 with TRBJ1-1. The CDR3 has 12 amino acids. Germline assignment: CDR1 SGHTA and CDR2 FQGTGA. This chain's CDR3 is CASSSLGQPAFF.

The CDR3 is CSVPRATGELFF. This chain connects TRBV29-1 to TRBJ2-2; TCRdb's D call, TRBD1, is unchecked because there is no DNA. CDR1 and CDR2 (germline): SQVTM, ANQGSEA. The CDR3 spans 12 residues.

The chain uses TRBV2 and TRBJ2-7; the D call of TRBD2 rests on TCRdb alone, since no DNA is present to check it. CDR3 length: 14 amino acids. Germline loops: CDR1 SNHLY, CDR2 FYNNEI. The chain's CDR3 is CASSDQGRSYEQYF.

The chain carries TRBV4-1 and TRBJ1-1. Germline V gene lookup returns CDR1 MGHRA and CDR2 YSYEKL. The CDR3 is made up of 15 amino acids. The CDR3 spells CASSQIFTMNTEAFF.

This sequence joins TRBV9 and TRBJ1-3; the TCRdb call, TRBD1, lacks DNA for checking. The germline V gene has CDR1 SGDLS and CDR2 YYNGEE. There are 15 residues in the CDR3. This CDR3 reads CASSPAGRQGNTIYF.

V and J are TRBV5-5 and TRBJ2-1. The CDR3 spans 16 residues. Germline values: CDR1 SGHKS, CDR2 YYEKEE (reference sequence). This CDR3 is CASSLSRVSSYNEQFF.

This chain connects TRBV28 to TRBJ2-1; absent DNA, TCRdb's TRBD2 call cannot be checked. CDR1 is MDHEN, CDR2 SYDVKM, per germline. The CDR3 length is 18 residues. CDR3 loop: CASSTAQYTSGGFNEQFF.

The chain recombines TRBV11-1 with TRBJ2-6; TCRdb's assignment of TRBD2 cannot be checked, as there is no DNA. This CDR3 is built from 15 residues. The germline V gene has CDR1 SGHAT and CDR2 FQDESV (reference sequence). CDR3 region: CASRGGNSGANVLTF.

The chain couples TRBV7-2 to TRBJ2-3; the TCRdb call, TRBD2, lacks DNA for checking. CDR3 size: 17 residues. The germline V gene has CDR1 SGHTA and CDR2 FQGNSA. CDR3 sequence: CASSLASGLAIGDTQYF.

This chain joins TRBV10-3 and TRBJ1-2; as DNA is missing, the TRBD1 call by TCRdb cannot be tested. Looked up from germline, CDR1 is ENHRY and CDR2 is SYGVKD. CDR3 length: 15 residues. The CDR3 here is CAISAKDRDDYGYTF.

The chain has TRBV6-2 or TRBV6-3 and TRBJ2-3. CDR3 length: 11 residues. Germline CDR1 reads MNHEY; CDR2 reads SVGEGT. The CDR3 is CANPSTDTQYF.

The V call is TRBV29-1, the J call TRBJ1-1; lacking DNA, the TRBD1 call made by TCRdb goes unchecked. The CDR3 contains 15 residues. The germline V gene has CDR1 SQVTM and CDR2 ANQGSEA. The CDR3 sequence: CSVEGHGTENTEAFF.

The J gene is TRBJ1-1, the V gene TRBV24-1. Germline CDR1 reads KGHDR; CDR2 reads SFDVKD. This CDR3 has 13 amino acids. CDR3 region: CATRSREWGEAFF.

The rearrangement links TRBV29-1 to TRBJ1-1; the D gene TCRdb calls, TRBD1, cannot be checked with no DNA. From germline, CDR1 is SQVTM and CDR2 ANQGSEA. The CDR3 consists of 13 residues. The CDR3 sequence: CSVPQGAGTEAFF.

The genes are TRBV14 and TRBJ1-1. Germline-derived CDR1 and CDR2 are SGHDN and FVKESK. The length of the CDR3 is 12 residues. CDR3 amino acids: CASSPHPTEAFF.